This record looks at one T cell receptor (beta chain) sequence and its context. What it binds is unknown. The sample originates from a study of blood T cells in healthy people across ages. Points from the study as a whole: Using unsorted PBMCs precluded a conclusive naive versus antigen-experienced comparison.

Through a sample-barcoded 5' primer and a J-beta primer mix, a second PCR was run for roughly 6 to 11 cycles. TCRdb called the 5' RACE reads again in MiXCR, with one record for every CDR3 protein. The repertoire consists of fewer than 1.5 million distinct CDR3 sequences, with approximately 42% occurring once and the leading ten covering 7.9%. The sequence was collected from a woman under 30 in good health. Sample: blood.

The CDR3 sequence: CASSEGQGINGYTF. The CDR3 DNA sequence: TGTGCCAGCAGTGAGGGACAGGGGATCAATGGCTACACCTTC. This chain links TRBV6-4 with TRBJ1-2; TRBD1 agrees at 10 bases. CDR3 length equals 14 residues. Germline V gives CDR1 MRHNA, CDR2 SNTAGT. Trimming cost V 3 bases and J 6 bases; bases outside gene matches: 4.